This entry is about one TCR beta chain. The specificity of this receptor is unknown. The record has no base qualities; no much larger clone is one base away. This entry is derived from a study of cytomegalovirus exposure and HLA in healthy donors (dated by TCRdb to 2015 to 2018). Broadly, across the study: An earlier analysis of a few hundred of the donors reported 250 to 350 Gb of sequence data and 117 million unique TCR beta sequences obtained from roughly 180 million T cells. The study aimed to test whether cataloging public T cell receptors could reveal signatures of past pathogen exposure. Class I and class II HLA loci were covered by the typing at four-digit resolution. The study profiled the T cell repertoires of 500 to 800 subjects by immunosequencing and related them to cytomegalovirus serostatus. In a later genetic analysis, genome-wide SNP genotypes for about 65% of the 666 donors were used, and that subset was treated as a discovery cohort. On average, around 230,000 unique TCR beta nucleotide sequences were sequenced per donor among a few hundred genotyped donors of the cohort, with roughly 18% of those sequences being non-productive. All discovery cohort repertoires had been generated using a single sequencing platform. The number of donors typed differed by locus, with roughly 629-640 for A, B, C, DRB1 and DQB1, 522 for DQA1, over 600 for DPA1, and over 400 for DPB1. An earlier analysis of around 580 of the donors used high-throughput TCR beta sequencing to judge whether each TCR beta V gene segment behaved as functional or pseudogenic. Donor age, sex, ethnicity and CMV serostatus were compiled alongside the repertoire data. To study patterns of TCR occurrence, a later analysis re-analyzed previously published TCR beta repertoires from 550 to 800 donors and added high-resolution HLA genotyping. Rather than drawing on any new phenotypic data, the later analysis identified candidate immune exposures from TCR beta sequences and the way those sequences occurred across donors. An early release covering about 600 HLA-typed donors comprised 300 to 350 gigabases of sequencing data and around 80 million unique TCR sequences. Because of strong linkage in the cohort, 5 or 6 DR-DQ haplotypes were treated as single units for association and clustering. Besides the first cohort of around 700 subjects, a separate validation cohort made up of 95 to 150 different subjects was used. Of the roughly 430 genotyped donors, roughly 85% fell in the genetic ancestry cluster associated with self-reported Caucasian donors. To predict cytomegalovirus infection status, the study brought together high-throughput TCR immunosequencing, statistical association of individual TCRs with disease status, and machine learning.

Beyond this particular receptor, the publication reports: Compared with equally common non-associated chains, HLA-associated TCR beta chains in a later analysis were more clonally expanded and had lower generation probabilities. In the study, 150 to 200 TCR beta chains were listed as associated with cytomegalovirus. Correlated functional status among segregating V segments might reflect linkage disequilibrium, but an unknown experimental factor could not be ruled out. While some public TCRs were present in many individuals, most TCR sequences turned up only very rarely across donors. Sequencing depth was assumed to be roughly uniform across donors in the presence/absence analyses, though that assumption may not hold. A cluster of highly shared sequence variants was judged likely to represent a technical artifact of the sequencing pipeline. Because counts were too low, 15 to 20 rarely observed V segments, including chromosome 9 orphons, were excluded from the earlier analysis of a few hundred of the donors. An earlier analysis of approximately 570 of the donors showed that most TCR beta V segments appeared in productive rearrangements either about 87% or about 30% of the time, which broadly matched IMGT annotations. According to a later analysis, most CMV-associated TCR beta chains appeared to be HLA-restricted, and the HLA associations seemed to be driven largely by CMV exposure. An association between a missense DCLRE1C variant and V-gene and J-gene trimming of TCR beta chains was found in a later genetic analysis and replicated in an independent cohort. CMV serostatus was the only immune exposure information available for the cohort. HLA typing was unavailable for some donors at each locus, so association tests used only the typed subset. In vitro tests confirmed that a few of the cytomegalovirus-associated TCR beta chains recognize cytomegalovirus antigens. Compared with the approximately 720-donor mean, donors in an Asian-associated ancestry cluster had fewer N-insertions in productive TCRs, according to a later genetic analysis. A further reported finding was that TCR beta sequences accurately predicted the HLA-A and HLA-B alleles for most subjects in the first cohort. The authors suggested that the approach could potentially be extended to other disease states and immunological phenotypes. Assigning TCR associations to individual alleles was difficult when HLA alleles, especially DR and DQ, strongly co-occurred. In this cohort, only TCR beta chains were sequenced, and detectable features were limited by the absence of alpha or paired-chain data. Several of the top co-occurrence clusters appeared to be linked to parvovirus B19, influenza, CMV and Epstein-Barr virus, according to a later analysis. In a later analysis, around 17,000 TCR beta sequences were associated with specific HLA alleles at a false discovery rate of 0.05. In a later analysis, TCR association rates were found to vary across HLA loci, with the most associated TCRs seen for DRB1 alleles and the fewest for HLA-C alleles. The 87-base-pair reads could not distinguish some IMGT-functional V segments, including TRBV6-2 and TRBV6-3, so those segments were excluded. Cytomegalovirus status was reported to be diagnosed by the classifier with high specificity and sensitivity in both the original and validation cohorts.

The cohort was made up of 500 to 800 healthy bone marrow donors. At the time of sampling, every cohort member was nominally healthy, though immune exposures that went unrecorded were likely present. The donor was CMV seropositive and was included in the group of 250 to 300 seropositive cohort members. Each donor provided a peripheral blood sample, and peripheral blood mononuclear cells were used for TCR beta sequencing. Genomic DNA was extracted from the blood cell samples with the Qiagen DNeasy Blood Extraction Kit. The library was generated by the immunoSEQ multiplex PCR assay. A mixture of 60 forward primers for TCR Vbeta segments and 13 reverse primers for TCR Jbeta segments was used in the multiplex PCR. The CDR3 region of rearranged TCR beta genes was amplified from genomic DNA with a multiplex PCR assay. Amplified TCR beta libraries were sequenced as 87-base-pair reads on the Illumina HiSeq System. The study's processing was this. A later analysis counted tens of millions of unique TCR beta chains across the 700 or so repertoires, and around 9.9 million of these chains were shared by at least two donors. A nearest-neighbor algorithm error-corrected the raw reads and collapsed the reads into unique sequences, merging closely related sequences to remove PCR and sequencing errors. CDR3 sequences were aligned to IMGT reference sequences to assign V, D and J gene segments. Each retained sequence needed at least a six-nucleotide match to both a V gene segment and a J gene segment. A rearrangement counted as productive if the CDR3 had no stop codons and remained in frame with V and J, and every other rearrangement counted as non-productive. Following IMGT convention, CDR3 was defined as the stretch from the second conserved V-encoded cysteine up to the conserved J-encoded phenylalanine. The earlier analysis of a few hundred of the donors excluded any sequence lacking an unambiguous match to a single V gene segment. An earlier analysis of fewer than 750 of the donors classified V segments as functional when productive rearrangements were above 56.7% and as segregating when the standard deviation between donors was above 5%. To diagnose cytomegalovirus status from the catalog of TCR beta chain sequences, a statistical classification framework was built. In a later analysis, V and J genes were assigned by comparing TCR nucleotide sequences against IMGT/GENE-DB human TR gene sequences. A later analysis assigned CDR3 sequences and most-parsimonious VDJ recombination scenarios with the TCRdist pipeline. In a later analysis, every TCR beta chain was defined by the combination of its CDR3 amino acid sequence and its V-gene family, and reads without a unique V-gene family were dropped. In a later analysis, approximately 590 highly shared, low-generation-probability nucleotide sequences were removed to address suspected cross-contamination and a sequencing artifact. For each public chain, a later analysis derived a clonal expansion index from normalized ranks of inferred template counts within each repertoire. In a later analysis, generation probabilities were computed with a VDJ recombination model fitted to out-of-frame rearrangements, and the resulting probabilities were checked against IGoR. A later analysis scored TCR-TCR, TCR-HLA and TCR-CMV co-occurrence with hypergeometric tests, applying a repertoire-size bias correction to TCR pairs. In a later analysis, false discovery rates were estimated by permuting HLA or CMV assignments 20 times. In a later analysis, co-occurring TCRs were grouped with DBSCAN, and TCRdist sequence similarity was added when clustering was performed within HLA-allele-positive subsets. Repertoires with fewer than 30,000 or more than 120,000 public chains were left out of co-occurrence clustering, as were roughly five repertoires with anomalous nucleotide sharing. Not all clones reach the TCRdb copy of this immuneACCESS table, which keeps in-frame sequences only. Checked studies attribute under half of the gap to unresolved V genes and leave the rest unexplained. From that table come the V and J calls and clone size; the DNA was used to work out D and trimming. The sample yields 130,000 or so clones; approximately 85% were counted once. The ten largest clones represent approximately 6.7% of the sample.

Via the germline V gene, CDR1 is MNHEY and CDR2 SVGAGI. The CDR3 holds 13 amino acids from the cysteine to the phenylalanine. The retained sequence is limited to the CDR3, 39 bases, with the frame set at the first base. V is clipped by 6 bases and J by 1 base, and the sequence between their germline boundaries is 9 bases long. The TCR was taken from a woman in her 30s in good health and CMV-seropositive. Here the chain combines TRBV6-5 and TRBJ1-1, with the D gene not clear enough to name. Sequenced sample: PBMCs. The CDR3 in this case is CASSRTTNTEAFF. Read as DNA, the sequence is TGTGCCAGCAGCCGGACTACGAACACTGAAGCTTTCTTT.